The clone carrying this T cell receptor (beta chain) has a single count. The antigen remains undetermined. The data were obtained in a study of T cell responses to AZD1222 COVID-19 vaccine. Study-wide points: Clonal diversity was possibly underestimated, and the donors were mostly white British, with more females.

This CDR3 region has 16 residues. CDR1 is SGHAT and CDR2 is FQNNGV in the germline V gene. J was trimmed by 3 bases and V by 4 bases; bases with no gene match: 6. Sequencing was performed with immunoSEQ multiplex PCR; in TCRdb, only in-frame clones are kept and a portion is missing. Seen here are tens of thousands of clones, around 80% observed once, and the top ten hold about 51%. Sequences were derived from peripheral blood, sampled 28 days after the second AZD1222 dose. J is TRBJ2-1 and V is TRBV11-2; the match to TRBD2 covers 10 bases. The clonotype originates from an adult who received the AZD1222 COVID-19 vaccine. The CDR3 here is CASSYSSGGLYNEQFF. The CDR3 DNA reads as TGTGCCAGCAGCTATTCTAGCGGGGGCCTCTACAATGAGCAGTTCTTC.